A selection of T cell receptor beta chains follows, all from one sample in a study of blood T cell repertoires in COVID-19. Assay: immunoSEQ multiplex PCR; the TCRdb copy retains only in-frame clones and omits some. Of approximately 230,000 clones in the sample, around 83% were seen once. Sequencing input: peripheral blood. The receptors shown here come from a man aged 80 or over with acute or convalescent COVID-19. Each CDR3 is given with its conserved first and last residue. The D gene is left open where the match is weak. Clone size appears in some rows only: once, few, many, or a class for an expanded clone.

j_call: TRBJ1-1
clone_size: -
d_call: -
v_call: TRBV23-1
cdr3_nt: TGCGCCAGCAGTCAATCCATTGTTCGGGGGAACACTGAAGCTTTCTTT
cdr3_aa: CASSQSIVRGNTEAFF

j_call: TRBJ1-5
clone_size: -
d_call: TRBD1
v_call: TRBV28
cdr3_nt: TGTGCCAGCACCTACGGACAGGGGCCCCAGCATTTT
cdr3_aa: CASTYGQGPQHF

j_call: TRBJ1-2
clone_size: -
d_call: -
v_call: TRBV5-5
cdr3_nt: TGTGCCAGCAGCATGGAGCCCCTCGGGGGCTACACCTTC
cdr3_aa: CASSMEPLGGYTF

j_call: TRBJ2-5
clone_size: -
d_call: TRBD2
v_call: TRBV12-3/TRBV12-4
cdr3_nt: TGTGCCAGCAGTTCACTAGCGGGAGAGACCCAGTACTTC
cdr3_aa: CASSSLAGETQYF

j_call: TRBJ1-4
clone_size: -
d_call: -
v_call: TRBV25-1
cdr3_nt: TGTGCCAGCAGGGAGGGTGAAAAACTGTTTTTT
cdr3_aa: CASREGEKLFF

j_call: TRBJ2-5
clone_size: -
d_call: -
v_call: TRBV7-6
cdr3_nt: TGTGCCAGCAGCTTAGACAGCAGTGCCCGGGAGACCCAGTACTTC
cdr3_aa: CASSLDSSARETQYF

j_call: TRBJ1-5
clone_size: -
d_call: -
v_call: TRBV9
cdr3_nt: TGTGCCAGGAGGCCGGCTCAGCCCCAGCATTTT
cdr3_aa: CARRPAQPQHF

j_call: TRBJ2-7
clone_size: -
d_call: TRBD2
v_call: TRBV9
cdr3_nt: TGTGCCAGCAGCGTAGGGGCGGGAGATTTCTACGAGCAGTACTTC
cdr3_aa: CASSVGAGDFYEQYF

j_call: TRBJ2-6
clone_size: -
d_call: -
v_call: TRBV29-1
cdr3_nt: TGCAGCGTTGGTGGCGGTAACTCTGGGGCCAACGTCCTGACTTTC
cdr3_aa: CSVGGGNSGANVLTF

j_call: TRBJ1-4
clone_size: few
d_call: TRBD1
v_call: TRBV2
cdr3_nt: TGTGCCAGCAAAGGGGACAGAATTAATGAAAAACTGTTTTTT
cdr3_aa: CASKGDRINEKLFF

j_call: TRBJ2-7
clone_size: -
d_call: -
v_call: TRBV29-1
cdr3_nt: TGCAGCGGGGGGGACTTAGTCCCCTACGAGCAGTACTTC
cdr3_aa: CSGGDLVPYEQYF

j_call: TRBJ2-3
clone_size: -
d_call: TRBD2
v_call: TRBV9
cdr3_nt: TGTGCCACAGCAGAGTATGGGACTAGCGGGAGAGCTATACCTAGCACAGATACGCAGTATTTT
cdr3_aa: CATAEYGTSGRAIPSTDTQYF

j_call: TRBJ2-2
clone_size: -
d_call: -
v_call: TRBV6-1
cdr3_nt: TGTGCCAGCAGTGAGGGGAGAGCGAACACCGGGGAGCTGTTTTTT
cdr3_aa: CASSEGRANTGELFF

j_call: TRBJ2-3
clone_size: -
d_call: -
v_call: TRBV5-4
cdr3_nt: TGTGCCAGCAGCGGGTGGGAGGCAGATACGCAGTATTTT
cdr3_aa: CASSGWEADTQYF

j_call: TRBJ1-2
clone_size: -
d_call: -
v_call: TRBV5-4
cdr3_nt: TGTGCCAGCAGCTTAGACAGAAATAGCAATGGCTACACCTTC
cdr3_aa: CASSLDRNSNGYTF

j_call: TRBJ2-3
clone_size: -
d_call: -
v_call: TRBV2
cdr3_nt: TGTGCCAGCACCGGAGAGCTGACAGATACGCAGTATTTT
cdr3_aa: CASTGELTDTQYF

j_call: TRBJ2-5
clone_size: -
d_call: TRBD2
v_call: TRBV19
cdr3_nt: TGTGCCAGTAGTATTAAAGCGGGGCCAGAGACCCAGTACTTC
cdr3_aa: CASSIKAGPETQYF

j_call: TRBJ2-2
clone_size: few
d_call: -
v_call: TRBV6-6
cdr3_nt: TGTGCCAGCAAGAGAACTAACACCGGGGAGCTGTTTTTT
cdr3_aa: CASKRTNTGELFF

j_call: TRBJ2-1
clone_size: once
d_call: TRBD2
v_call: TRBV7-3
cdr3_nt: TGTGCCAGCAGCCGGACTAGCGGGAGTGACAATGAGCAGTTCTTC
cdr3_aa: CASSRTSGSDNEQFF

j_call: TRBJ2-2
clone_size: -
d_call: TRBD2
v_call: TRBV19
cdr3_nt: TGTGCCAGTCGTAGGAGCGGGGTGAACACCGGGGAGCTGTTTTTT
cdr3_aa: CASRRSGVNTGELFF

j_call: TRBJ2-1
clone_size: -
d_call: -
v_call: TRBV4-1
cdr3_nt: TGCGCCAGCAGCCAAGGCTGGAGGAATGAGCAGTTCTTC
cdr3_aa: CASSQGWRNEQFF

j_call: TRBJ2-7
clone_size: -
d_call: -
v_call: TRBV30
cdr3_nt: TGTGCCTGGAGTCTACAGATCTTATACGAGCAGTACTTC
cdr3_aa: CAWSLQILYEQYF

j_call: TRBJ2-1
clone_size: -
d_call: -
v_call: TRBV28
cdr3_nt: TGTGCCAGCAGTTTTGGAGTAGTGCAGTTCTTC
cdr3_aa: CASSFGVVQFF

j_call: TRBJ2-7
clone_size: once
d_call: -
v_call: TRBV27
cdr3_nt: TGTGCCAGCAGCGACCATAGGACAGCTACCTACGAGCAGTACTTC
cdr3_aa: CASSDHRTATYEQYF

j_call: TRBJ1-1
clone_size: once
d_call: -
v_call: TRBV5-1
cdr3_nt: TGCGCCAGCAGCCCTATGTCGGGGAGTAACACTGAAGCTTTCTTT
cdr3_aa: CASSPMSGSNTEAFF

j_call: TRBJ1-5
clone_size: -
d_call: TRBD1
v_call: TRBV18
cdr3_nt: TGTGCCAGCTCACCCATCCCGAATCCAGGGGGCGGTCAGCCCCAGCATTTT
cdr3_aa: CASSPIPNPGGGQPQHF

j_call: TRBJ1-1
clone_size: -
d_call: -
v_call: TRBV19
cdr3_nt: TGTGCCAGTAGTGATACAGAGAACACTGAAGCTTTCTTT
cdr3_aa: CASSDTENTEAFF

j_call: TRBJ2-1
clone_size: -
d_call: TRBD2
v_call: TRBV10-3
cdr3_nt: TGTGCCATCAGTCCTAGCGGGGAGTACAATGAGCAGTTCTTC
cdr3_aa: CAISPSGEYNEQFF

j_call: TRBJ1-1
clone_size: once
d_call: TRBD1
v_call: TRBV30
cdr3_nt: TGTGCAACCGCAGGGGGCAGGTTGGTGAACACTGAAGCTTTCTTT
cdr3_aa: CATAGGRLVNTEAFF

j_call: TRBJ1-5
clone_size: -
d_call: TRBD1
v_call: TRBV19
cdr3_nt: TGTGCCAGTAGTATGGGACAGGGACATGGACAGCCCCAGCATTTT
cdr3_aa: CASSMGQGHGQPQHF

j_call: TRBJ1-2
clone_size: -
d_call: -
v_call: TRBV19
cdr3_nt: TGTGCCAGTAGTATAGCCCCTCCCGTGCGGACAGCTAACTATGGCTACACCTTC
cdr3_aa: CASSIAPPVRTANYGYTF

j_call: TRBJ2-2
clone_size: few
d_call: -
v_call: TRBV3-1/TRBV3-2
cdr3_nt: TGTGCCAGCAGCCAATATGACACCGGGGAGCTGTTTTTT
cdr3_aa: CASSQYDTGELFF

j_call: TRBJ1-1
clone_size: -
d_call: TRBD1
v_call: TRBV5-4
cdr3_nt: TGTGCCAGCAGCTTGATGGGACAGGGGGGCACTGAAGCTTTCTTT
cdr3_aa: CASSLMGQGGTEAFF

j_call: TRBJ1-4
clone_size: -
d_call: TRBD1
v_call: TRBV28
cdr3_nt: TGTGCCAGCAGTTCTGGGAGGAGGACAGGGGGCATAAAACTGTTTTTT
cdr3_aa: CASSSGRRTGGIKLFF

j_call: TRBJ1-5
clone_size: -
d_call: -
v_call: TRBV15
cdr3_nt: TGTGCCACCAGCAGGGACAGCCTGGCCAATCAGCCCCAGCATTTT
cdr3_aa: CATSRDSLANQPQHF

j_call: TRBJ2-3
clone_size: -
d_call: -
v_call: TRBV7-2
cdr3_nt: TGTGCCAGCAGCCCGACTCGGCGGGCAAGGACAGATACGCAGTATTTT
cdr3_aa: CASSPTRRARTDTQYF

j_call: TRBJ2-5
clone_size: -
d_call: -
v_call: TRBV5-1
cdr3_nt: TGCGCCAGCAGCTCGGGACACCAACAAGAGACCCAGTACTTC
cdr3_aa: CASSSGHQQETQYF

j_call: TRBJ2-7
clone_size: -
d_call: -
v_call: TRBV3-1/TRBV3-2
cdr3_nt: TGTGCCAGCAGCCAAGATCGAGGCCCTAGCTCCTACGAGCAGTACTTC
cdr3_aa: CASSQDRGPSSYEQYF

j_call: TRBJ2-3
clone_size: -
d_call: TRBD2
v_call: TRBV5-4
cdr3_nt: TGTGCCAGCTGGCTAGCGGGAGCAGATACGCAGTATTTT
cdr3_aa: CASWLAGADTQYF

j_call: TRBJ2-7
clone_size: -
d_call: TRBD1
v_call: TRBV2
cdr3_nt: TGTGCCAGCAACAGGGGGCCCTCCTACGAGCAGTACTTC
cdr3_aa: CASNRGPSYEQYF

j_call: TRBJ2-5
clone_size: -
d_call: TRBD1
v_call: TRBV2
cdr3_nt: TGTGCCAGCAGACGGGAACAGGGGGTACAAGAGACCCAGTACTTC
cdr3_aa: CASRREQGVQETQYF

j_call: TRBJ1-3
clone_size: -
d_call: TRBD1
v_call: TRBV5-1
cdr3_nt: TGCGCCAGCAGCTTGGGCGACAGGGGCTCTGGAAACACCATATATTTT
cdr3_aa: CASSLGDRGSGNTIYF

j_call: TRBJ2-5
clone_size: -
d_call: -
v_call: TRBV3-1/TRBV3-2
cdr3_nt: TGTGCCAGCAGCCAAGGGAAGGGGATCGAGACCCAGTACTTC
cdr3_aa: CASSQGKGIETQYF

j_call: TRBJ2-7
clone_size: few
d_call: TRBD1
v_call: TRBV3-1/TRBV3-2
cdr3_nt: TGTGCCAGCAGCCACATGGGGACAGGCGGCTACGAGCAGTACTTC
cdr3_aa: CASSHMGTGGYEQYF

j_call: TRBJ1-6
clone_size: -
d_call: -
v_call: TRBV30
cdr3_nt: TGTGCCTGGAGTGTACTGACAGAAAGATCACCCCTCCACTTT
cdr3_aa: CAWSVLTERSPLHF

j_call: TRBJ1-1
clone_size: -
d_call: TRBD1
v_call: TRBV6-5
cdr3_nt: TGTGCCAGCAGCTACTCGGAGACAGGGGTGAACACTGAAGCTTTCTTT
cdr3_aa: CASSYSETGVNTEAFF

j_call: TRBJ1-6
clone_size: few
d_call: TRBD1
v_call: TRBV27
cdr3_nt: TGTGCCAGCAAAGCTAGGGGGACAGGGGGAAATTCACCCCTCCACTTT
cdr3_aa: CASKARGTGGNSPLHF

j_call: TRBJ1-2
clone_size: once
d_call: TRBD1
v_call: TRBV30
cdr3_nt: TGTGCCTGGAGGGGCCAGACGACAGGGTTGAATGGCTACACCTTC
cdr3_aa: CAWRGQTTGLNGYTF

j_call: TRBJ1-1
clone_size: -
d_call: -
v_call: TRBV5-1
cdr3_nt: TGCGCCAGCAGCTTAGGGGCGATGAACACTGAAGCTTTCTTT
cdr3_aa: CASSLGAMNTEAFF

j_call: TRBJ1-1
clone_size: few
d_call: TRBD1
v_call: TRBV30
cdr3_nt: TGTGCCTGGAGTGCGTTTGGGGACAGCACTGAAGCTTTCTTT
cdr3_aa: CAWSAFGDSTEAFF

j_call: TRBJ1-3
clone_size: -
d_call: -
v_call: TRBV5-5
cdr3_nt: TGTGCCAGCAGCGCGCTGTGGGACACTGGTGGAAACACCATATATTTT
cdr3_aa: CASSALWDTGGNTIYF

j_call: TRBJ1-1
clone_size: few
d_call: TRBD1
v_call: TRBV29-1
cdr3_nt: TGCAGCGCCCGGGGACAGTTGAACACTGAAGCTTTCTTT
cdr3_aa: CSARGQLNTEAFF

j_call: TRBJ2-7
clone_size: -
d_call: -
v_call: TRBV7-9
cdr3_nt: TGTGCCAGCAGCCGCAACTTCGCCGAGCAGTACTTC
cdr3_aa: CASSRNFAEQYF